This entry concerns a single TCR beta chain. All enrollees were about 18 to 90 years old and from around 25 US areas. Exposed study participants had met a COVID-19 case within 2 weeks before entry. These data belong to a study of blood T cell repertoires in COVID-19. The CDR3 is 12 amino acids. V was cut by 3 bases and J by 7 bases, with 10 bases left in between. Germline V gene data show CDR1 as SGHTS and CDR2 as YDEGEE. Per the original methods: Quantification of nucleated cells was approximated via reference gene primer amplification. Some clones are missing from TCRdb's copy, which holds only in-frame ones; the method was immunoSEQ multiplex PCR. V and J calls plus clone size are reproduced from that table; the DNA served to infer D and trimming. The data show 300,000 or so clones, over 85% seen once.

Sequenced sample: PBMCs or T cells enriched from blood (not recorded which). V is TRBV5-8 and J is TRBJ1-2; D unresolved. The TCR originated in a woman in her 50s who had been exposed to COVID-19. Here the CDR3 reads CASSSAGGGYTF. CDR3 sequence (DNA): TGTGCCAGCAGCTCGGCGGGCGGTGGCTACACCTTC.